The rows below give T cell receptor beta chains drawn from one sample of a study of blood T cell repertoires in COVID-19. Assay used: immunoSEQ multiplex PCR; TCRdb lists only in-frame clones, some missing. The sample holds some 300,000 clones, about nine tenths seen once. Sequenced material: peripheral blood. All receptors derive from a woman aged 30 to 39 with COVID-19, enrolled during active disease. CDR3s include the opening cysteine and the closing phenylalanine or tryptophan. D genes are given only for firm matches. Clone size is stated in some rows and not others, as once, few, many or a class when expanded.

D,J,V,size,CDR3,DNA
NA,TRBJ2-6,TRBV2,once,CASRGGSGANVLTF,TGTGCCAGCAGGGGGGGCTCTGGGGCCAACGTCCTGACTTTC
TRBD1,TRBJ1-1,TRBV19,NA,CASSPGAGQGYTEAFF,TGTGCCAGTAGTCCCGGGGCGGGACAGGGTTATACTGAAGCTTTCTTT
TRBD2,TRBJ2-7,TRBV29-1,NA,CSVATDGGEQYF,TGCAGCGTTGCAACCGACGGGGGGGAGCAGTACTTC
NA,TRBJ1-5,TRBV19,NA,CASSMFGGTFNQPQHF,TGTGCCAGTAGTATGTTTGGCGGTACCTTCAATCAGCCCCAGCATTTT
TRBD1,TRBJ1-1,TRBV5-6,few,CASSERGRGDTEAFF,TGTGCCAGCAGTGAGAGGGGGCGCGGGGACACTGAAGCTTTCTTT
TRBD1,TRBJ2-1,TRBV11-1,NA,CASSGPLTGQQFF,TGTGCCAGCAGCGGACCTTTGACAGGGCAGCAGTTCTTC
TRBD2,TRBJ2-3,TRBV9,NA,CASSVSLADTDTQYF,TGTGCCAGCAGCGTATCACTAGCGGATACAGATACGCAGTATTTT
NA,TRBJ1-6,TRBV30,NA,CAWSAGSLPHF,TGTGCCTGGAGTGCGGGTAGTCTTCCCCACTTT
NA,TRBJ1-3,TRBV7-4,NA,CAPRKGGFGNTIYF,TGTGCACCCAGGAAAGGGGGTTTTGGAAACACCATATATTTT
NA,TRBJ1-3,TRBV19,NA,CASSIGRQGSSGNTIYF,TGTGCCAGTAGTATAGGAAGGCAGGGAAGCTCTGGAAACACCATATATTTT
TRBD2,TRBJ2-1,TRBV10-3,NA,CAISERSGGADEQFF,TGTGCCATCAGTGAGAGGAGCGGGGGGGCCGATGAGCAGTTCTTC
TRBD2,TRBJ2-7,TRBV7-2,many,CASSWRTRSYEQYF,TGTGCCAGCAGCTGGAGGACTAGGTCCTACGAGCAGTACTTC
NA,TRBJ1-1,TRBV19,NA,CASKGLTEAFF,TGTGCCAGTAAGGGACTCACTGAAGCTTTCTTT
TRBD2,TRBJ2-3,TRBV11-2,NA,CASSLFSSGARTDTQYF,TGTGCCAGCAGCTTATTTTCTAGCGGGGCCCGCACAGATACGCAGTATTTT
TRBD1,TRBJ1-4,TRBV3-1/TRBV3-2,NA,CASRSTGVEKLFF,TGTGCCAGCAGATCGACAGGGGTCGAAAAACTGTTTTTT
NA,TRBJ1-5,TRBV3-1/TRBV3-2,once,CASSQGRNQPQHF,TGTGCCAGCAGCCAAGGGAGAAATCAGCCCCAGCATTTT
NA,TRBJ2-7,TRBV6-5,NA,CASKYGDSYEQYF,TGTGCCAGCAAATACGGAGATTCCTACGAGCAGTACTTC
NA,TRBJ2-3,TRBV5-1,NA,CASSLGGAGSTDTQYF,TGCGCCAGCAGCTTAGGTGGAGCGGGCAGCACAGATACGCAGTATTTT
NA,TRBJ1-1,TRBV11-1,NA,CASSLAGFAEAFF,TGTGCCAGCAGCTTGGCGGGCTTCGCTGAAGCTTTCTTT
TRBD1,TRBJ2-1,TRBV6-2/TRBV6-3,NA,CASSYLRTGVRNEQFF,TGTGCCAGCAGTTACCTACGGACAGGGGTTCGCAATGAGCAGTTCTTC
NA,TRBJ1-2,TRBV3-1/TRBV3-2,NA,CASSQDLTGYSNGYTF,TGTGCCAGCAGCCAAGATCTCACAGGGTATTCAAATGGCTACACCTTC
NA,TRBJ2-3,TRBV11-3,NA,CASSADTGDTQYF,TGTGCCAGCAGCGCGGATACGGGGGATACGCAGTATTTT
NA,TRBJ2-5,TRBV20-1,NA,CSARLQETQYF,TGCAGTGCGCGGCTTCAAGAGACCCAGTACTTC
NA,TRBJ1-6,TRBV2,NA,CASSDVSTNSPLHF,TGTGCCAGCAGTGATGTATCAACAAATTCACCCCTCCACTTT
NA,TRBJ2-4,TRBV7-2,NA,CASSLGGSGVAKNIQYF,TGTGCCAGCAGCTTGGGAGGATCGGGGGTAGCCAAAAACATTCAGTACTTC
NA,TRBJ2-3,TRBV5-1,NA,CASSFSPGDTQYF,TGCGCCAGCAGCTTCTCCCCCGGAGATACGCAGTATTTT
TRBD1,TRBJ1-2,TRBV18,few,CASSPGDREFYYGYTF,TGTGCCAGCTCACCTGGGGACAGGGAGTTCTACTATGGCTACACCTTC
NA,TRBJ2-1,TRBV5-6,NA,CASSLILTGLDEQFF,TGTGCCAGCAGCTTGATCCTGACAGGCCTGGATGAGCAGTTCTTC
NA,TRBJ1-4,TRBV28,NA,CASSLRGGMSINEKLFF,TGTGCCAGCAGTTTAAGAGGTGGTATGTCAATAAATGAAAAACTGTTTTTT
NA,TRBJ1-2,TRBV7-9,NA,CASISAGGAANYGYTF,TGTGCCAGCATCAGCGCCGGGGGGGCAGCTAACTATGGCTACACCTTC
TRBD2,TRBJ2-3,TRBV10-3,NA,CATKERETDTQYF,TGTGCCACCAAGGAGCGGGAGACAGATACGCAGTATTTT
TRBD2,TRBJ2-5,TRBV28,NA,CASSLRAGGIWETQYF,TGTGCCAGCAGTTTACGCGCGGGGGGCATTTGGGAGACCCAGTACTTC
TRBD2,TRBJ2-7,TRBV6-6,once,CASSYSASGSYEQYF,TGTGCCAGCAGTTACAGCGCTAGCGGGAGCTACGAGCAGTACTTC
NA,TRBJ2-1,TRBV4-2,NA,CASSQGENNEQFF,TGTGCCAGCAGCCAAGGGGAGAACAATGAGCAGTTCTTC
TRBD1,TRBJ1-5,TRBV7-8,NA,CASSWSDRRVRPQHF,TGTGCCAGCAGCTGGTCGGACAGGCGAGTTCGGCCCCAGCATTTT
NA,TRBJ1-1,TRBV12-3/TRBV12-4,NA,CASSSTVSLEAFF,TGTGCCAGCAGCTCGACAGTTTCACTGGAAGCTTTCTTT
TRBD1,TRBJ1-1,TRBV7-8,NA,CASSKGQHTEAFF,TGTGCCAGCAGTAAGGGACAGCACACTGAAGCTTTCTTT
NA,TRBJ1-1,TRBV27,NA,CASSPFGGFMNTEAFF,TGTGCCAGCAGTCCCTTCGGCGGGTTTATGAACACTGAAGCTTTCTTT
TRBD1,TRBJ2-2,TRBV29-1,NA,CSVRAGTATGELFF,TGCAGCGTTAGAGCCGGGACAGCGACCGGGGAGCTGTTTTTT
NA,TRBJ2-1,TRBV7-9,NA,CASSLEALGAPSHEQFF,TGTGCCAGCAGCTTAGAGGCTCTCGGAGCGCCCTCGCATGAGCAGTTCTTC
NA,TRBJ1-1,TRBV19,NA,CASSPPEQREAFF,TGTGCCAGTAGTCCACCGGAGCAACGAGAAGCTTTCTTT
NA,TRBJ2-7,TRBV11-3,few,CASSLRVQGNSQQYF,TGTGCCAGCAGCTTAAGAGTCCAGGGTAATAGCCAGCAGTACTTC
NA,TRBJ1-6,TRBV10-3,NA,CAISESRESSYNSPLHF,TGTGCCATCAGTGAATCCCGGGAGAGCTCCTATAATTCACCCCTCCACTTT
NA,TRBJ2-7,TRBV7-2,NA,CASSSNSLVGGAIYEQYF,TGTGCCAGCAGCTCCAACTCCCTGGTAGGGGGGGCAATCTACGAGCAGTACTTC
NA,TRBJ1-2,TRBV4-2,NA,CASSQDRVSYYGYTF,TGTGCCAGCAGCCAGGACAGAGTTTCATACTATGGCTACACCTTC
TRBD1,TRBJ1-2,TRBV4-2,NA,CASSQDPNRGVYGYTF,TGTGCCAGCAGCCAAGATCCCAACAGGGGGGTCTATGGCTACACCTTC
TRBD1,TRBJ1-5,TRBV28,NA,CASSQPTSSRGLQAYSNQPQHF,TGTGCCAGCAGTCAACCCACATCATCCAGGGGGTTACAAGCTTATAGCAATCAGCCCCAGCATTTT
TRBD1,TRBJ1-1,TRBV19,NA,CASSIGYQGGYEAFF,TGTGCCAGTAGTATAGGATACCAGGGGGGATATGAAGCTTTCTTT
TRBD1,TRBJ1-1,TRBV19,NA,CVTKQGVNTEAFF,TGTGTCACTAAACAGGGGGTGAACACTGAAGCTTTCTTT
NA,TRBJ1-1,TRBV4-2,NA,CASSQDALGGGAFF,TGTGCCAGCAGCCAAGATGCTCTGGGTGGAGGAGCTTTCTTT
NA,TRBJ1-2,TRBV7-2,NA,CASSLGAGYGYTF,TGTGCCAGCAGCTTAGGTGCGGGTTATGGCTACACCTTC
NA,TRBJ1-2,TRBV7-9,NA,CASSRAGGRQKLYGYTF,TGTGCCAGCAGCAGGGCAGGCGGTCGACAGAAACTATATGGCTACACCTTC
NA,TRBJ1-1,TRBV2,NA,CASSDSSGQSEAFF,TGTGCCAGCAGTGATTCCTCAGGACAGTCTGAAGCTTTCTTT
NA,TRBJ1-2,TRBV12-3/TRBV12-4,NA,CASSPSLGGSYTF,TGTGCCAGCAGTCCGAGTCTGGGGGGTAGCTACACCTTC
NA,TRBJ1-1,TRBV9,NA,CASSVLTGNTEAFF,TGTGCCAGCAGCGTATTAACAGGGAACACTGAAGCTTTCTTT